This TCR beta chain was recovered during a study of T cell responses to AZD1222 COVID-19 vaccine. Germline V gene data show CDR1 as LGHNA and CDR2 as YSLEER. The V gene lost 5 bases and the J gene lost 4 bases, with 9 bases spanning the gap. The CDR3 spans 13 residues. This clone was picked up a small number of times. Its specificity is unknown. Assay: immunoSEQ multiplex PCR; the TCRdb copy retains only in-frame clones and omits some. Of approximately 150,000 clones in the sample, roughly 90% were seen once. Whole-study findings and limits: The repertoires were collected only after the peak T cell response. Reports indicate that nearly half of spike-specific TCRs are directed at unmutated variant regions.

The sequence came from an adult in good health. Sequenced material: peripheral blood, taken on day 0 of AZD1222 vaccination. The genes are TRBV4-3 and TRBJ1-5; D possibly corresponds to TRBD1 (6 bases). CDR3 residues: CASSSQGNQPQHF. The CDR3 nucleotides are TGCGCCAGCAGCTCACAGGGTAATCAGCCCCAGCATTTT.